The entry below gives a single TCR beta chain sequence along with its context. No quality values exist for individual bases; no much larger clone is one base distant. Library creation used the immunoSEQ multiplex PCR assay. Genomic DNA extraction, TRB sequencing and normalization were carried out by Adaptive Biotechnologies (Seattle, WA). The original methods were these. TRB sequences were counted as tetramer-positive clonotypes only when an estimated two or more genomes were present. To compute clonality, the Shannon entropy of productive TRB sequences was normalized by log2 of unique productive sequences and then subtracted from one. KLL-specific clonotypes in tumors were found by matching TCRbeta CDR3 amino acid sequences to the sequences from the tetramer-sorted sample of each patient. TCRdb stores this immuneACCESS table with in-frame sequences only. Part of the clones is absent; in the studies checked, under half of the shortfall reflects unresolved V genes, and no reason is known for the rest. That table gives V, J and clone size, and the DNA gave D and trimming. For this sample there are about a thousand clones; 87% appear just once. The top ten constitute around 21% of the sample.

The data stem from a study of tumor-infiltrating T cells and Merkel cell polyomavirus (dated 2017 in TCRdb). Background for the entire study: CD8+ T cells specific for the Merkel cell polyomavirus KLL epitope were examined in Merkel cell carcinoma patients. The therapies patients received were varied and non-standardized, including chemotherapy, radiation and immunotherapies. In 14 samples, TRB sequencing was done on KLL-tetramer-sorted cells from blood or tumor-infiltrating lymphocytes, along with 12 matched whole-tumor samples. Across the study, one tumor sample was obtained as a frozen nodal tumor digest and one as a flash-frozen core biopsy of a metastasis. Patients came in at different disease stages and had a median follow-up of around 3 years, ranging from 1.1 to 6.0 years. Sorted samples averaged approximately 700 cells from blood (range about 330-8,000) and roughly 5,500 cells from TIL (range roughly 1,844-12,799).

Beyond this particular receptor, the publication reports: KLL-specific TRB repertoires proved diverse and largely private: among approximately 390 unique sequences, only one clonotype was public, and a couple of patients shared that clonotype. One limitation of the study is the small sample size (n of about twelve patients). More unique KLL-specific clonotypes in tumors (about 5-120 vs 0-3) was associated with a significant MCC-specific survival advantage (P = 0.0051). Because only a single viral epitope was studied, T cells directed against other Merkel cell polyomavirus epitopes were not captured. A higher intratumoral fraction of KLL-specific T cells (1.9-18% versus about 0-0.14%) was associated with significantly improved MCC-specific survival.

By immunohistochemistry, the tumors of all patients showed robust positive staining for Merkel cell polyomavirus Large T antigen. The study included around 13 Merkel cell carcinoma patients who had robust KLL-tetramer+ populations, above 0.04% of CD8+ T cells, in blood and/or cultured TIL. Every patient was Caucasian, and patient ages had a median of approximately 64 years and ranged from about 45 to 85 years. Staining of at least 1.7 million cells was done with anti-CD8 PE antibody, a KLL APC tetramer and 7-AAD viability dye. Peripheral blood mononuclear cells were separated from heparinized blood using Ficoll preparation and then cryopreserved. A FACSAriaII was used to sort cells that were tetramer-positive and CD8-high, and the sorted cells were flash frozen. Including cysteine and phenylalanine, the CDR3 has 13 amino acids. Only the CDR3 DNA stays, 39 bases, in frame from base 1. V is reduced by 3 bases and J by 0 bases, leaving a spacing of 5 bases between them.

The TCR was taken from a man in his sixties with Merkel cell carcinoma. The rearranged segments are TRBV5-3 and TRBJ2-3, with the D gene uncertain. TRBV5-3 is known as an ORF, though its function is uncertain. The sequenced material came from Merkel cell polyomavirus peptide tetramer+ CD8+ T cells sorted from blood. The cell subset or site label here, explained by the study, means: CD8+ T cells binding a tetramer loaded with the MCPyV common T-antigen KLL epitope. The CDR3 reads CARSSQSTDTQYF. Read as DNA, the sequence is TGTGCCAGAAGCTCCCAGAGCACAGATACGCAGTATTTT.